The 2 T cell receptor beta chains below were found in one sample sequenced in a study of blood T cell repertoires in COVID-19. Clones were sequenced by immunoSEQ multiplex PCR, and TCRdb holds only the in-frame ones, with some missing. This sample has about 310,000 clones, with about 89% found just once. The sequencing sample was made of peripheral blood. The receptors were gathered from a woman in her 50s who had recovered from COVID-19.

The gene calls are TRBV7-2 and TRBJ2-7; D call uncertain. The CDR3 totals 12 residues. Germline CDR1 and CDR2: SGHTA and FQGNSA. Trimming stripped 1 base from V and 2 bases from J, with 3 bases between. CDR3 coding DNA: TGTGCCAGCAGCTTAGGCGCCTACGAGCAGTACTTC. This sequence encodes CASSLGAYEQYF.

The V and J genes are TRBV5-1 and TRBJ2-2; unclear D gene. This CDR3 has 14 residues. The V and J ends lost 9 bases and 2 bases respectively, with 14 bases between them. From germline, CDR1 is SGHRS and CDR2 YFSETQ. CDR3 amino acids: CATSSGGNTGELFF. In nucleotides, the CDR3 is TGCGCCACCTCCTCCGGCGGAAACACCGGGGAGCTGTTTTTT.